Below, 20 T cell receptor beta chains from the same sample are listed, as sequenced in a study of HIV-infected children after antiretroviral therapy interruption. This sample's treatment: PENTA 11 planned treatment interruption arm or continuous ART arm. The TCR library was built from RNA with a 3' RACE protocol and unique molecular identifiers. TCRdb reprocessed the 3' RACE reads with MiXCR, giving one entry per CDR3 protein. The data show approximately 4,000 distinct CDR3 sequences, about 4.8% seen once. Sequenced material: CD45RO+ CD8+ T cells from PBMCs, pooled from several time points, taken from a donor given antiretroviral therapy, either interrupted or continuous. Subset described: memory CD8+ CD45RO+ CD45RA- T cells. These receptors all stem from a pool of human donors with HIV.

This clonotype is medium-sized. This sequence joins TRBV7-6 and TRBJ2-3; D gene uncertain. The V gene's germline CDR1 is SGHVS and CDR2 FNYEAQ. CDR3 length: 14 residues. V was shortened by 0 bases and J by 1 base, with 5 bases between the two germline ends. The CDR3: CASSLAGRTDTQYF. As DNA, the CDR3 is TGTGCCAGCAGCTTAGCGGGCCGCACAGATACGCAGTATTTT.

This clonotype appeared a few times. V usage is TRBV20-1 and J usage is TRBJ2-7; D is ambiguous. The germline CDR1 and CDR2 sequences are DFQATT and SNEGSKA (reference sequence). Trimming shortened V by 0 bases and J by 4 bases, and 13 bases separated the two germline ends. The CDR3 extends over 14 amino acids. The CDR3 region has the DNA TGCAGTGCTAGAGATCTGGCAGGTCCATACGAGCAGTACTTC. This codes for CSARDLAGPYEQYF.

This clonotype was seen at least ten times. The chain recombines TRBV7-3 with TRBJ2-3; weak D call: TRBD2 (6 bases). The CDR3 covers 14 residues. Trimming removed 5 bases at V and 4 bases at J, with 13 bases between. The germline gives CDR1 SGHTA, CDR2 FQGTGA. This CDR3 reads CASSLGGGADTQYF. CDR3 coding DNA: TGTGCCAGCAGCCTGGGTGGCGGGGCAGATACGCAGTATTTT.

This clonotype was recorded at least ten times. The rearrangement joins TRBV11-2 to TRBJ1-6; D not resolved. Looked up from germline, CDR1 is SGHAT and CDR2 is FQNNGV. The CDR3 runs 16 residues. Deletions cut 4 bases from V and 0 bases from J, with 10 bases between. In nucleotides, the CDR3 is TGTGCCAGCAGCTCTCCCGGAGCCTCCTATAATTCACCCCTCCACTTT. Amino acid sequence: CASSSPGASYNSPLHF.

This clonotype was seen ten or more times. The V call is TRBV10-3, the J call TRBJ2-5, with D perhaps being TRBD1 or TRBD2 (5 bases each). The CDR3 is 17 residues long. Germline CDR1 reads ENHRY; CDR2 reads SYGVKD. V was shortened by 6 bases and J by 5 bases, with 25 bases between the two germline ends. The CDR3 nucleotides are TGTGCCATCAGCCCCGAGGTCTCGGGACGGCACGACGAGACCCAGTACTTC. Protein sequence: CAISPEVSGRHDETQYF.

The gene calls are TRBV29-1 and TRBJ2-3; a possible D gene is TRBD2 (5 bases). Trimming took 3 bases from V and 0 from J, leaving 7 bases between them. The CDR3 loop spans 13 amino acids. The germline CDR1 and CDR2 sequences are SQVTM and ANQGSEA. CDR3 loop: CSVEGRSTDTQYF. CDR3 nucleotide sequence: TGCAGCGTTGAGGGGAGAAGCACAGATACGCAGTATTTT.

This clonotype was seen more than once but under ten times. The germline gene is not matched at one end of the junction; a read error may be the cause. The rearrangement joins TRBV9 to TRBJ1-5, with D possibly matching TRBD1 (5 bases). The CDR3 contains 15 residues. Germline V gene data show CDR1 as SGDLS and CDR2 as YYNGEE. The CDR3 here is CPSSGTGLPNQPQHF. CDR3 nucleotide sequence: TGTCCCAGCAGCGGAACAGGCCTCCCCAATCAGCCCCAGCATTTT.

This chain links TRBV12-3 or TRBV12-4 with TRBJ2-7, with 8 bases aligning to TRBD2. The CDR3 spans 14 residues. Losses at the gene ends were 3 bases for V and 7 bases for J; bases not matched to a gene: 8. CDR3 bases: TGTGCCAGCAGTTTCGGGAGGGGATACTGGGAGCAGTACTTC. Translation gives CASSFGRGYWEQYF.

This clonotype was picked up many times. The gene calls are TRBV6-1 and TRBJ2-5; TRBD2 matches at 12 bases. The CDR3 has 15 residues. The J segment lost 4 bases and the V segment lost 2 bases, leaving 2 bases of the junction unmatched. CDR1 is MNHNS, CDR2 SASEGT, per germline. CDR3 region: CASSELAGGPETQYF. Here the CDR3 DNA reads TGTGCCAGCAGTGAACTAGCGGGGGGGCCAGAGACCCAGTACTTC.

This clonotype was counted at least ten times. This chain uses TRBV28 with TRBJ1-6; D unresolved. Trimming stripped 7 bases from V and 4 bases from J, with 8 bases between. The germline CDR1 and CDR2 sequences are MDHEN and SYDVKM. The CDR3 length is 13 residues. The CDR3 DNA reads as TGTGCCAGCACGGACGTATATAATTCACCCCTCCACTTT. This sequence encodes CASTDVYNSPLHF.

This clonotype was seen a few times. The chain couples TRBV28 to TRBJ1-1; TRBD1 aligns across 7 bases. Germline CDR1 is MDHEN and CDR2 is SYDVKM. The V segment lost 7 bases and the J segment 5 bases; nucleotides outside the gene matches: 7. This CDR3 is built from 13 residues. CDR3 protein: CASTHQGGTEAFF. The CDR3 DNA reads as TGTGCCAGCACCCACCAGGGGGGGACTGAAGCTTTCTTT.

This clonotype came up many times. The chain uses TRBV19 and TRBJ2-5; D is uncertain. Trimming shortened V by 1 base and J by 0 bases, and 6 bases separated the two germline ends. This CDR3 contains 14 residues. In germline, CDR1 is LNHDA, CDR2 SQIVND (reference sequence). The CDR3 loop reads CASSIVGYQETQYF. For the CDR3, the DNA is TGTGCCAGTAGTATAGTAGGGTACCAAGAGACCCAGTACTTC. Variable domain in full (rest from reference TRBV19 and TRBJ2-5): DGGITQSPKYLFRKEGQNVTLSCEQNLNHDAMYWYRQDPGQGLRLIYYSQIVNDFQKGDIAEGYSVSREKKESFPLTVTSAQKNPTAFYLCASSIVGYQETQYFGPGTRLLVL.

This clonotype was seen a few times. This sequence joins TRBV28 and TRBJ2-5; 8 bases match TRBD1. The germline gives CDR1 MDHEN, CDR2 SYDVKM. The CDR3 extends over 14 amino acids. After removal of 3 bases from V and 4 bases from J, the junction contained 4 bases not matched to a gene. CDR3 nucleotides: TGTGCCAGCAGTTTCAGCAGGGGGCGAGAGACCCAGTACTTC. Translating gives CASSFSRGRETQYF.

This clonotype was recorded many times. The V and J genes are TRBV6-2 or TRBV6-3 and TRBJ2-2, with 8 positions matching TRBD2. The CDR3 extends over 18 amino acids. Germline CDR1 is MNHEY and CDR2 is SVGEGT. Unmatched junction bases numbered 15, after V lost 6 bases and J lost 3 bases. Here the CDR3 reads CASRILSNGGGDTGELFF. Here the CDR3 DNA reads TGTGCCAGCAGAATACTATCCAACGGGGGGGGCGACACCGGGGAGCTGTTTTTT.

This clonotype is deemed medium-sized. The rearrangement links TRBV10-3 to TRBJ1-5; D remains unclear. V was cut by 1 base and J by 4 bases, with 11 bases left in between. Per the germline V gene, CDR1 is ENHRY and CDR2 is SYGVKD. This CDR3 contains 15 residues. The CDR3 sequence: CAISEWWTGNQPQHF. CDR3 coding DNA: TGTGCCATCAGTGAGTGGTGGACTGGGAATCAGCCCCAGCATTTT.

V and J are TRBV5-4 and TRBJ2-3; 11 positions agree with TRBD2. This CDR3 contains 18 residues. The junction had 9 bases not matched to a gene; V was cut back by 0 bases and J by 3 bases. Germline CDR1 and CDR2: SGHNT and YYREEE (reference sequence). The CDR3 protein is CASSLDSGGAVGTDTQYF. The CDR3 coding sequence is TGTGCCAGCAGCTTGGATAGCGGGGGGGCGGTCGGAACAGATACGCAGTATTTT. The variable domain in full, with the rest retrieved from reference TRBV5-4 and TRBJ2-3, is ETGVTQSPTHLIKTRGQQVTLRCSSQSGHNTVSWYQQALGQGPQFIFQYYREEENGRGNFPPRFSGLQFPNYSSELNVNALELDDSALYLCASSLDSGGAVGTDTQYFGPGTRLTVL.

By share of the sample, this clonotype is medium-sized. The chain combines TRBV5-1 with TRBJ2-5; weak D call: TRBD1 (5 bases). V was clipped by 1 base and J by 0 bases, with 16 bases between them. The length of the CDR3 is 17 residues. Germline CDR1 is SGHRS and CDR2 is YFSETQ. CDR3 nucleotide sequence: TGCGCCAGCAGCTTGCCGCCCTGGGGCAGGGACCAAGAGACCCAGTACTTC. Encoded protein: CASSLPPWGRDQETQYF.

There are many counts of this clonotype. The chain couples TRBV7-9 to TRBJ1-5, with 7 bases matching TRBD1. Trimming removed 2 bases from V and 5 bases from J; junction bases left unmatched: 3. The V gene's germline CDR1 is SEHNR and CDR2 FQNEAQ (reference sequence). The CDR3 totals 14 residues. The CDR3 DNA is TGTGCCAGCAGCTTACCAGGGGGTCATCAGCCCCAGCATTTT. This sequence encodes CASSLPGGHQPQHF. Complete variable domain (other parts from reference TRBV7-9 and TRBJ1-5): DTGVSQNPRHKITKRGQNVTFRCDPISEHNRLYWYRQTLGQGPEFLTYFQNEAQLEKSRLLSDRFSAERPKGSFSTLEIQRTEQGDSAMYLCASSLPGGHQPQHFGDGTRLSIL.

This clonotype was recorded at least ten times. V gene TRBV20-1 combines with J gene TRBJ1-2, with TRBD1 identical over 9 bases. This CDR3 has 14 residues. The V gene end was trimmed by 5 bases and the J gene end by 6 bases; junction bases not matched to a gene: 10. Germline values: CDR1 DFQATT, CDR2 SNEGSKA (reference sequence). CDR3 region: CSAQYRGRNNGYTF. The CDR3 DNA reads as TGCAGTGCTCAATACAGGGGGCGCAATAATGGCTACACCTTC.

The V gene is TRBV6-5, the J gene TRBJ2-1; TRBD2 aligns across 9 bases. The CDR3 is 14 amino acids. V lost 2 bases and J lost 10; bases outside the gene matches: 6. CDR1 and CDR2 (germline): MNHEY, SVGAGI. CDR3 sequence (DNA): TGTGCCAGCAGTTACGGGGCGGGAGGGAGCGAGCAGTTCTTC. Translating gives CASSYGAGGSEQFF.